These 13 T cell receptor beta chains came from one sample sequenced in a study of a mutant IDH1 vaccine in newly diagnosed glioma. Time point specified: week 11, during vaccination. The vaccine gave 300 ug of a 20-mer mutant IDH1 peptide subcutaneously per dose. These receptors' antigens are unknown. Clones were sequenced by immunoSEQ multiplex PCR, and TCRdb holds only the in-frame ones, with some missing. Of 25,000 to 35,000 clones in the sample, 90% were seen once. Sequencing was performed on PBMCs, taken from a glioma patient whose treatment included an IDH1 peptide vaccine. These receptors all come from a man aged 18 to 29 with glioma.

This chain links TRBV30 with TRBJ2-3, with 12 bases matching TRBD2. The V gene end was trimmed by 2 bases and the J gene end by 7 bases; junction bases not matched to a gene: 7. Germline assignment: CDR1 GTSNPN and CDR2 SVGIG (reference sequence). This CDR3 spans 15 amino acids. The CDR3 region is CAWSRLAGGRHTQYF. The CDR3, as DNA: TGTGCCTGGAGTCGGCTAGCGGGAGGGAGGCATACGCAGTATTTT.

The V gene is TRBV7-9, the J gene TRBJ2-3; no reliable D call. This CDR3 has 15 residues. Trimming stripped 4 bases from V and 0 bases from J, with 11 bases between. The germline gives CDR1 SEHNR, CDR2 FQNEAQ (reference sequence). CDR3 loop: CASSSRVGSTDTQYF. The CDR3 bases are TGTGCCAGCAGCTCCCGGGTGGGTAGCACAGATACGCAGTATTTT.

CDR3 in DNA: TGTGCCTGGAGTGTAGACGCCGGCTACAATGAGCAGTTCTTC. Its translation: CAWSVDAGYNEQFF. This chain links TRBV30 with TRBJ2-1; D remains ambiguous. The germline gives CDR1 GTSNPN, CDR2 SVGIG (reference sequence). The V end was cut by 0 bases, the J end by 3 bases, with 9 bases between. There are 14 residues in the CDR3. Full variable domain (remainder filled in from reference TRBV30 and TRBJ2-1): SQTIHQWPATLVQPVGSPLSLECTVEGTSNPNLYWYRQAAGRGLQLLFYSVGIGQISSEVPQNLSASRPQDRQFILSSKKLLLSDSGFYLCAWSVDAGYNEQFFGPGTRLTVL.

The chain carries TRBV10-3 and TRBJ1-2; 9 nucleotides agree with TRBD1. Unmatched junction bases numbered 5, after V lost 8 bases and J lost 4 bases. This CDR3 comprises 13 residues. Germline V lookup: CDR1 ENHRY, CDR2 SYGVKD. CDR3 coding DNA: TGTGCCATCGAGGCGGGACAGGGCTATGGCTACACCTTC. Amino acid sequence: CAIEAGQGYGYTF.

The chain recombines TRBV4-2 with TRBJ2-6, with 7 bases that match TRBD1. V lost 2 bases to trimming and J lost 2 bases; unmatched junction nucleotides: 3. The CDR3 loop spans 16 amino acids. Germline-derived CDR1 and CDR2 are LGHNA and YNFKEQ. The CDR3 DNA follows: TGTGCCAGCAGCCAAAACACAGGGGCTGGGGCCAACGTCCTGACTTTC. This codes for CASSQNTGAGANVLTF.

The chain joins TRBV14 to TRBJ1-6; D is uncertain. Trimming pared 0 bases from V and 10 bases from J, leaving 7 bases between. The length of the CDR3 is 13 residues. CDR1 and CDR2 from the germline V gene are SGHDN and FVKESK. The chain's CDR3 is CASSQDLRSPLHF. The CDR3 region has the DNA TGTGCCAGCAGCCAAGACCTCCGGTCACCCCTCCACTTT.

This chain links TRBV30 with TRBJ2-6, with no clear D. Trimming took 5 bases from V and 3 from J, leaving 5 bases between them. This CDR3 contains 12 residues. The germline V gene has CDR1 GTSNPN and CDR2 SVGIG (reference sequence). The CDR3 sequence: CAWGNGANVLTF. The CDR3 bases are TGTGCCTGGGGGAATGGGGCCAACGTCCTGACTTTC.

This chain uses TRBV30 with TRBJ1-6; no clear D gene. Germline-derived CDR1 and CDR2 are GTSNPN and SVGIG (reference sequence). V was trimmed by 0 bases and J by 2 bases, leaving 11 bases between them. The CDR3 sequence is 16 residues long. The CDR3 spells CAWSVEPGAYNSPLHF. The CDR3 DNA follows: TGTGCCTGGAGTGTCGAACCGGGAGCCTATAATTCACCCCTCCACTTT.

The chain recombines TRBV9 with TRBJ2-7; 14 bases are a match to TRBD2. Unmatched junction bases numbered 3, after V lost 0 bases and J lost 13 bases. This CDR3 contains 13 residues. Per germline, CDR1 SGDLS and CDR2 YYNGEE. This CDR3 is CASSVGLAGGIYF. In DNA form, the CDR3 reads TGTGCCAGCAGCGTAGGACTAGCGGGAGGGATTTACTTC.

This chain uses TRBV5-6 with TRBJ1-3; 7 bases are a match to TRBD1. The CDR3 runs 14 residues. The V gene end was trimmed by 3 bases and the J gene end by 4 bases; junction bases not matched to a gene: 4. Germline-derived CDR1 and CDR2 are SGHDT and YYEEEE. Here the CDR3 DNA reads TGTGCCAGCAGCTCGACAGGGATAGGAAACACCATATATTTT. Its translation is CASSSTGIGNTIYF.

The chain carries TRBV28 and TRBJ2-5, with D possibly being TRBD1 or TRBD2 (6 bases each). Germline V lookup: CDR1 MDHEN, CDR2 SYDVKM. This CDR3 region has 14 residues. V was pared by 6 bases and J by 5 bases, with 16 bases between. CDR3 sequence reads: CASSRSGGGETQYF. The CDR3 DNA is TGTGCCAGCAGCCGCTCCGGGGGCGGGGAGACCCAGTACTTC.

The V gene is TRBV19, the J gene TRBJ1-2; D gene ambiguous. The V gene lost 3 bases and the J gene lost 5 bases, with 10 bases spanning the gap. The germline V gene has CDR1 LNHDA and CDR2 SQIVND (reference sequence). The CDR3 runs to 13 residues. The CDR3 loop is CASSMGSSYGYTF. The CDR3 nucleotides are TGTGCCAGTAGTATGGGTTCGAGTTATGGCTACACCTTC. The full variable domain, with the rest looked up from reference TRBV19 and TRBJ1-2, is DGGITQSPKYLFRKEGQNVTLSCEQNLNHDAMYWYRQDPGQGLRLIYYSQIVNDFQKGDIAEGYSVSREKKESFPLTVTSAQKNPTAFYLCASSMGSSYGYTFGSGTRLTVV.

The chain combines TRBV27 with TRBJ1-2, with a weak D call TRBD1 (6 bases). The V end lost 4 bases, the J end lost 3 bases, and 9 bases lay between the germline ends. The CDR3 spans 13 residues. The germline CDR1 and CDR2 sequences are MNHEY and SMNVEV (reference sequence). Here the CDR3 DNA reads TGTGCCAGCAGTTGGGGGCAAGACTATGGCTACACCTTC. Translation gives CASSWGQDYGYTF.